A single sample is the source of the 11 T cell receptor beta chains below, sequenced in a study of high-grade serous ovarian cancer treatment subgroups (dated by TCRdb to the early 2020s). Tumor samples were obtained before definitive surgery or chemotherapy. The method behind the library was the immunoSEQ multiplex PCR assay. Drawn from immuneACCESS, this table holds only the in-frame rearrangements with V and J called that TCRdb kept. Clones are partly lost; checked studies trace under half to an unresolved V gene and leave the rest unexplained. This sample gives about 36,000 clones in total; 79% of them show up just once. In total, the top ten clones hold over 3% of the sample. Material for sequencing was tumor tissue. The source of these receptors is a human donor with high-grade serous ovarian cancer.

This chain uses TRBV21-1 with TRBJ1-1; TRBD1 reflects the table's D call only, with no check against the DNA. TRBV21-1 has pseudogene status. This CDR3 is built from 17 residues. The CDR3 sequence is CASSTIYRGLGITEAFF. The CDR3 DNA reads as TGTGCCAGCAGCACCATCTACAGGGGGCTCGGGATCACTGAAGCTTTCTTT.

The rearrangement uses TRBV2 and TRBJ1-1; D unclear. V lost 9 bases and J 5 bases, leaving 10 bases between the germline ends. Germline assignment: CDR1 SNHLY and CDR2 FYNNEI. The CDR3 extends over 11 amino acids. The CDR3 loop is CASGVRTEAFF. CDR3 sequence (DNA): TGTGCCAGTGGGGTGAGGACTGAAGCTTTCTTT.

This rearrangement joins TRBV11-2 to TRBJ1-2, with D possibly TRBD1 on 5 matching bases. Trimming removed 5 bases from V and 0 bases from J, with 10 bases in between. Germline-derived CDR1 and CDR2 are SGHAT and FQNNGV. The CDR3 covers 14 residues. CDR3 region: CASSPTATNYGYTF. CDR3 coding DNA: TGTGCCAGCAGCCCGACAGCAACTAACTATGGCTACACCTTC.

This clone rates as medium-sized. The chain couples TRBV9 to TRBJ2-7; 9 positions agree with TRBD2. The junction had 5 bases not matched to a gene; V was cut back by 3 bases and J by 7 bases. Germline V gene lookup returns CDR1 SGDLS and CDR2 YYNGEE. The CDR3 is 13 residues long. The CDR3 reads CASSAWREGEQYF. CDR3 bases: TGTGCCAGCAGCGCCTGGCGGGAGGGTGAGCAGTACTTC.

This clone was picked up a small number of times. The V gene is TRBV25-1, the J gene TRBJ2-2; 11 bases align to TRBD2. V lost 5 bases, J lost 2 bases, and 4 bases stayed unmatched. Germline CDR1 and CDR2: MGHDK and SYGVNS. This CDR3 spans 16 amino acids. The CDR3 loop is CASSRTSGGNTGELFF. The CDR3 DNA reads TGTGCCAGCAGTCGAACTAGCGGGGGTAACACCGGGGAGCTGTTTTTT.

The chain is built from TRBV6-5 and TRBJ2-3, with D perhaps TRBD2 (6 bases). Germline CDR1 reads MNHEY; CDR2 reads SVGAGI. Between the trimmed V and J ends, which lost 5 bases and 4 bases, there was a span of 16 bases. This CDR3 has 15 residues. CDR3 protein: CASSLRDSLADTQYF. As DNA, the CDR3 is TGTGCCAGCAGTCTTCGGGACTCCCTAGCAGATACGCAGTATTTT.

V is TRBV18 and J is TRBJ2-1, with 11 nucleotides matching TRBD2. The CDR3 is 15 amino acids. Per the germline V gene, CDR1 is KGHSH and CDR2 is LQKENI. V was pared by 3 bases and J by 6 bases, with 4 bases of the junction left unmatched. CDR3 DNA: TGTGCCAGCTCACCCCCGGGACTAGCGGTCAATGAGCAGTTCTTC. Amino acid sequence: CASSPPGLAVNEQFF.

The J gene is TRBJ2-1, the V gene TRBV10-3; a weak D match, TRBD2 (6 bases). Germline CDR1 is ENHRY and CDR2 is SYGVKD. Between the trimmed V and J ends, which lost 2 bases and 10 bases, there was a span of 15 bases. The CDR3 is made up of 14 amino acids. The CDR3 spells CAISERDSPGEQFF. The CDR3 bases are TGTGCCATCAGTGAGCGGGACTCCCCGGGGGAGCAGTTCTTC.

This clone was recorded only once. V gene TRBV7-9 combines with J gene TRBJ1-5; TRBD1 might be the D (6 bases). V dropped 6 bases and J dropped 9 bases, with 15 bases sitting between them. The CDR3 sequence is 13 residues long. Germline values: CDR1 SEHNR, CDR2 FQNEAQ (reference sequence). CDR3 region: CASSFDRRAPQHF. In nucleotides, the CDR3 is TGTGCCAGCAGTTTCGACAGGAGGGCGCCCCAGCATTTT.

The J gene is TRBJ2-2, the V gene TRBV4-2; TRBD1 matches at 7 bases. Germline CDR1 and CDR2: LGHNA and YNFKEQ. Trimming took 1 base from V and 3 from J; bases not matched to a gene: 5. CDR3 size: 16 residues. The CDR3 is CASSQGTGAYTGELFF. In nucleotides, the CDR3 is TGTGCCAGCAGCCAAGGAACAGGGGCTTACACCGGGGAGCTGTTTTTT.

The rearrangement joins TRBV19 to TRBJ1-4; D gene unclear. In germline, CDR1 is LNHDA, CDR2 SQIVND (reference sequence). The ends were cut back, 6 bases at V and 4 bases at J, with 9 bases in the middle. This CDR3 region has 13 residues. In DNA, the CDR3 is TGTGCCAGTAGGAGGCCACTTAATGAAAAACTGTTTTTT. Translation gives CASRRPLNEKLFF.